The 13 T cell receptor beta chains reported below all come from one sample, sequenced in a study of T-cell memory formation after mild COVID-19. TCRdb processed the 5' RACE reads anew with MiXCR; each CDR3 protein has one entry. There are roughly 610,000 distinct CDR3 sequences in the sample; 15% to 20% occur only once, and less than 10% lies in the top ten. The specimen was PBMCs or a T cell subset sorted from them (not recorded which). Receptor source: an adult woman who had mild COVID-19 (a few samples of this study predate the infection). Cell type and time point are not known.

There are many counts of this clonotype. The CDR3 loop reads CASSINSVSTDTQYF. The CDR3 DNA reads TGTGCCAGCAGCATAAACTCGGTCAGCACAGATACGCAGTATTTT. This chain connects TRBV7-9 to TRBJ2-3; no clear D gene. This CDR3 contains 15 residues. CDR1 is SEHNR and CDR2 is FQNEAQ in the germline V gene (reference sequence). Trimming removed 5 bases at V and 0 bases at J, with 12 bases between. Full variable domain (missing parts from reference TRBV7-9 and TRBJ2-3): DTGVSQNPRHKITKRGQNVTFRCDPISEHNRLYWYRQTLGQGPEFLTYFQNEAQLEKSRLLSDRFSAERPKGSFSTLEIQRTEQGDSAMYLCASSINSVSTDTQYFGPGTRLTVL.

Only a few counts were recorded for this clonotype. The chain employs TRBV4-1 and TRBJ2-5; 12 nucleotides match TRBD2. The CDR3 is 18 residues long. V lost 4 bases and J lost 4; bases outside the gene matches: 13. CDR1 is MGHRA, CDR2 YSYEKL, per germline. In nucleotides, the CDR3 is TGCGCCAGCAGCCGACCTCAAGGAGCTAGCGGGGGGGGAGAGACCCAGTACTTC. Protein sequence: CASSRPQGASGGGETQYF.

This clonotype has more than one count but fewer than ten. The chain is built from TRBV4-1 and TRBJ2-2; 7 positions match TRBD2. Germline CDR1 MGHRA, CDR2 YSYEKL. This CDR3 has 17 residues. With V trimmed by 2 bases and J by 4 bases, 10 bases remained unmatched. The CDR3 reads CASSQRVGLGPTGELFF. The CDR3 DNA reads TGCGCCAGCAGCCAACGGGTCGGACTAGGGCCCACCGGGGAGCTGTTTTTT.

The CDR3 nucleotides read TGCAGCGCAACCCCGGACAGGGAAAACTATGGCTACACCTTC. Translation: CSATPDRENYGYTF. The chain has TRBV29-1 and TRBJ1-2; 8 bases match TRBD1. With 7 bases clipped from V and 2 bases from J, the junction kept 9 bases outside the gene matches. The CDR3 runs 14 residues. Germline values: CDR1 SQVTM, CDR2 ANQGSEA.

This clonotype appeared a few times. The chain has TRBV25-1 and TRBJ1-1, with no clear D. Trimming pared 6 bases from V and 3 bases from J, leaving 17 bases between. CDR1 and CDR2 from the germline V gene are MGHDK and SYGVNS. CDR3 size: 15 residues. The CDR3 spells CASRGKDQLYTEAFF. CDR3 bases: TGTGCCAGCAGGGGAAAGGATCAGCTCTACACTGAAGCTTTCTTT. Variable domain in full (rest from reference TRBV25-1 and TRBJ1-1): EADIYQTPRYLVIGTGKKITLECSQTMGHDKMYWYQQDPGMELHLIHYSYGVNSTEKGDLSSESTVSRIRTEHFPLTLESARPSHTSQYLCASRGKDQLYTEAFFGQGTRLTVV.

This clonotype was detected a few times. The chain uses TRBV7-9 and TRBJ1-6; TRBD1 agrees at 8 bases. CDR1 is SEHNR and CDR2 is FQNEAQ in the germline V gene (reference sequence). Germline trimming cut 4 bases from V and 0 bases from J; bases unmatched to any gene: 11. CDR3 length: 19 amino acids. CDR3 DNA: TGTGCCAGCAGCTCAAACCCGGGACAGGCCTTCTCCTATAATTCACCCCTCCACTTT. It specifies CASSSNPGQAFSYNSPLHF.

The rearrangement joins TRBV24-1 to TRBJ2-7; the match to TRBD2 covers 7 bases. Germline V gene data show CDR1 as KGHDR and CDR2 as SFDVKD. V was pared by 5 bases and J by 5 bases, with 5 bases of the junction left unmatched. The CDR3 has 13 amino acids. CDR3 nucleotides: TGTGCCACCAGTGGTGCGGGAGCTAACGAGCAGTACTTC. This sequence encodes CATSGAGANEQYF.

This clonotype appeared a few times. The genes are TRBV20-1 and TRBJ2-1; 10 nucleotides line up with TRBD2. CDR3 size: 14 residues. V trimming: 2 bases; J trimming: 10 bases; junction bases outside the gene matches: 8. CDR1 and CDR2 (germline): DFQATT, SNEGSKA (reference sequence). In DNA, the CDR3 is TGCAGTGCTAGAACGAGCGGGAGGGGAGGAGAGCAGTTCTTC. Translating gives CSARTSGRGGEQFF.

In its sample, this clonotype was seen a few times. The rearrangement links TRBV12-3 or TRBV12-4 to TRBJ1-5, with no clear D. The V gene lost 2 bases and the J gene lost 3 bases, with 11 bases spanning the gap. This CDR3 is 15 amino acids long. CDR3 residues: CASSLPWGYNQPQHF. The CDR3 DNA reads TGTGCCAGCAGTTTACCTTGGGGATACAATCAGCCCCAGCATTTT.

This clonotype was seen many times. This chain connects TRBV5-1 to TRBJ2-1; no clear D gene. Per the germline V gene, CDR1 is SGHRS and CDR2 is YFSETQ. The CDR3 consists of 15 residues. V lost 4 bases, J lost 6 bases, and 17 bases lay in between. This CDR3 is CASSPGTSESNEQFF. The CDR3 nucleotides are TGCGCCAGCAGCCCTGGTACGTCAGAAAGCAATGAGCAGTTCTTC.

The chain couples TRBV6-6 to TRBJ2-5, with a possible D match to TRBD2 (6 bases). The CDR3 totals 14 residues. Germline V gene data show CDR1 as MNHNY and CDR2 as SVGAGI (reference sequence). Trimming removed 6 bases at V and 4 bases at J, with 15 bases between. The CDR3 reads CASRPGEIGETQYF. In DNA, the CDR3 is TGTGCCAGCAGACCGGGAGAAATCGGAGAGACCCAGTACTTC.

This chain uses TRBV7-9 with TRBJ2-3; the D is unclear. CDR1 SEHNR and CDR2 FQNEAQ come from the germline V gene (reference sequence). The V end was cut by 0 bases, the J end by 0 bases, with 4 bases between. The length of the CDR3 is 14 residues. CDR3 DNA sequence: TGTGCCAGCAGCTTAGCACATAGCACAGATACGCAGTATTTT. It codes for CASSLAHSTDTQYF.

This clonotype was seen a handful of times. The gene calls are TRBV28 and TRBJ2-5; possible D gene TRBD1, 6 bases. Looked up from germline, CDR1 is MDHEN and CDR2 is SYDVKM. This CDR3 is built from 13 residues. Trimming cost V 6 bases and J 3 bases, with 11 bases left between them. In DNA form, the CDR3 reads TGTGCCAGCAGGCCACAGGGAAAAGAGACCCAGTACTTC. Amino acids: CASRPQGKETQYF.